A single sample gave rise to the 7 T cell receptor beta chains below, sequenced in a study of T cells after yellow fever vaccination. TCRdb re-analysed the 5' RACE reads in MiXCR, keeping a single row per CDR3 protein. This table has approximately 250,000 distinct CDR3 sequences, approximately 3.5% appearing once. The starting material was PBMCs, obtained 15 days after the yellow fever booster vaccination. These receptors were taken from a man in his late teens or twenties who received the YFV17D yellow fever vaccine.

This clonotype was detected many times. This rearrangement joins TRBV28 to TRBJ2-7, with TRBD1 matching 7 bases. The trim removed 6 bases at V and 4 bases at J, leaving 12 bases unmatched. The CDR3 has 15 residues. CDR1 is MDHEN, CDR2 SYDVKM, per germline. CDR3 in DNA: TGTGCCAGCAGCCCAAGCGACAGGGCGACGTACGAGCAGTACGTC. Its translation is CASSPSDRATYEQYV.

This clonotype has ten or more counts. The V call is TRBV7-3, the J call TRBJ2-5, with 9 bases matching TRBD1. CDR1 SGHTA and CDR2 FQGTGA come from the germline V gene. This CDR3 has 15 amino acids. J was trimmed by 4 bases and V by 3 bases; bases with no gene match: 6. CDR3 loop: CASSFDNRGRETQYF. In DNA, the CDR3 is TGTGCCAGCAGCTTTGACAACAGGGGGCGAGAGACCCAGTACTTC.

As concerns this clonotype: Since a much larger clone is just one base distant, this may be a read error. The rearrangement links TRBV20-1 to TRBJ2-1, with 9 nucleotides matching TRBD2. The CDR3 consists of 14 residues. V lost 5 bases, J lost 5 bases, and 7 bases stayed unmatched. The germline gives CDR1 DFQATT, CDR2 SNEGSKA (reference sequence). The CDR3 nucleotides read TGCAGTGCTGACCCGGGACTAGCCGACAATGAGCAGTTCTTC. Protein: CSADPGLADNEQFF.

Many counts were recorded for this clonotype. The genes are TRBV10-3 and TRBJ2-2; D call uncertain. With 7 bases removed from V and 1 base from J, the gap between germline ends came to 10 bases. Germline V gives CDR1 ENHRY, CDR2 SYGVKD. CDR3 size: 14 residues. The CDR3 DNA reads as TGTGCCATCACAAGGACCCTGAACACCGGGGAGCTGTTTTTT. This sequence encodes CAITRTLNTGELFF.

This clonotype was seen ten or more times. The chain links TRBV12-3 or TRBV12-4 to TRBJ1-6, with D maybe TRBD1 (6 bases). The CDR3 extends over 16 amino acids. V gave up 6 bases and J gave up 2 bases, with 14 bases separating them. The CDR3 region has the DNA TGTGCCAGCAGCCCGAGGGGGGATACCTATAATTCACCCCTCCACTTT. Translation: CASSPRGDTYNSPLHF.

In this sample, this clonotype turned up many times. This chain connects TRBV11-2 to TRBJ2-3, with D possibly being TRBD2 (6 bases). Germline V gene sequence: CDR1 SGHAT, CDR2 FQNNGV. CDR3 length: 17 residues. V was clipped by 6 bases and J by 2 bases, with 21 bases between them. The CDR3 DNA sequence: TGTGCCAGCAGGCAGAGGACCTCGGGGGTTGACACAGATACGCAGTATTTT. Its translation: CASRQRTSGVDTDTQYF.

This clonotype has ten or more counts. The V gene is TRBV11-2, the J gene TRBJ2-3; maybe TRBD2 (7 bases). Per germline, CDR1 SGHAT and CDR2 FQNNGV. With 4 bases removed from V and 2 bases from J, the gap between germline ends came to 16 bases. CDR3 size: 16 residues. The CDR3 loop is CASSWGSGDNTDTQYF. For the CDR3, the DNA is TGTGCCAGCAGCTGGGGGAGCGGGGACAACACAGATACGCAGTATTTT.